A few counts support the clone carrying this T cell receptor (beta chain). No antigen is known for it. Germline V gene lookup returns CDR1 SGHKS and CDR2 YYEKEE (reference sequence). The CDR3 totals 15 residues. With V trimmed by 3 bases and J by 4 bases, 9 bases remained unmatched. The sample belongs to a study of blood T cells in healthy people across ages. Study-wide findings and caveats: What prevented conclusive comparison of naive and antigen-experienced cells was that PBMCs were unsorted. Diversity of TCR beta correlated strongly with naive T cell percentage.

The authors ran a second PCR of about 6 to 12 cycles using a sample-barcoded 5' primer and a J-beta primer mix. Carrying 12 random nucleotides, a template-switch adaptor labeled each individual cDNA molecule. TCRdb called the 5' RACE reads again in MiXCR, with one record for every CDR3 protein. The data show hundreds of thousands of distinct CDR3 sequences, roughly 40% seen once. Each donor had about 9.6 milliliters of peripheral blood drawn. The sequencing sample was made of blood. The V call is TRBV5-5, the J call TRBJ1-1, with 7 bases that match TRBD1. The sequence was obtained from a man aged 18 to 30 in good health. CDR3 amino acids: CASSWEDRWGTEAFF. The CDR3 DNA is TGTGCCAGCAGCTGGGAGGACAGGTGGGGCACTGAAGCTTTCTTT.